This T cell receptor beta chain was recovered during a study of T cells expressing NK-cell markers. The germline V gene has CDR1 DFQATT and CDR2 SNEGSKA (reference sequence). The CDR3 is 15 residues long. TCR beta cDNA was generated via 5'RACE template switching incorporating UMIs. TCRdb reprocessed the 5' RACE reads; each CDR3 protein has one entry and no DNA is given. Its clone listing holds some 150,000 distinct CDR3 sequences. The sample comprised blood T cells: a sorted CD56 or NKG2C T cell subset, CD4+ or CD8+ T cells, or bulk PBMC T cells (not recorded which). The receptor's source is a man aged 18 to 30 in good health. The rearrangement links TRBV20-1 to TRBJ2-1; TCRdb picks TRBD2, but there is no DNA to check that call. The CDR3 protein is CSANDRLALYNEQFF.